Here is one T cell receptor beta chain with its context. Its antigen remains unidentified. These data come from a study of chemoradiotherapy in HPV16-positive cancers. At the level of the study: Candidate HPV-specific T-cell clones and common TCR motifs came from functional assays in a couple of HPV16-positive patients. Study results and limitations: The functional HPV-specific definition rests on just a couple of HPV16-positive patients.

The V gene's germline CDR1 is SGDLS and CDR2 YYNGEE. Trimming removed 3 bases at V and 6 bases at J, with 16 bases between. This CDR3 is 14 amino acids long. Profiled with immunoSEQ multiplex PCR; TCRdb holds only in-frame clones, not every one. The profile shows under 15,000 clones, more than 75% of them singletons. The TCR sequence derives from a human donor with HPV-associated anogenital cancer. The chain recombines TRBV9 with TRBJ2-7; the D gene is possibly TRBD1 (8 bases). The sample in question was blood, obtained from a patient who underwent chemoradiotherapy. For the CDR3, the DNA is TGTGCCAGCAGCGCATACAGGGGGGGGTCCGAGCAGTACTTC. This sequence encodes CASSAYRGGSEQYF. Variable domain in full (rest from reference TRBV9 and TRBJ2-7): DSGVTQTPKHLITATGQRVTLRCSPRSGDLSVYWYQQSLDQGLQFLIQYYNGEERAKGNILERFSAQQFPDLHSELNLSSLELGDSALYFCASSAYRGGSEQYFGPGTRLTVT.